What follows are 17 T cell receptor beta chains derived from one specimen sequenced in a study of blood T cells in healthy people across ages. Next came a second PCR, run for roughly 6 to 11 cycles, which used a sample-barcoded 5' primer along with a J-beta primer mix. One entry per CDR3 protein, called by TCRdb with MiXCR from the 5' RACE reads. This table has more than 800,000 distinct CDR3 sequences, about 28% appearing once. Sequencing was performed on blood. The receptor set was obtained from a woman older than 75 in good health.

The chain joins TRBV12-3 or TRBV12-4 to TRBJ2-5, with TRBD2 matching 9 bases. V lost 4 bases, J lost 8 bases, and 8 bases stayed unmatched. The CDR3 loop spans 14 amino acids. CDR3 nucleotide sequence: TGTGCCAGCAGTTGCGGGGATAGCGGGGGTACCCAGTACTTC. Translating gives CASSCGDSGGTQYF.

The sample holds many counts of this clonotype. The J gene is TRBJ2-5, the V gene TRBV20-1; 7 bases align to TRBD1. CDR1 and CDR2 from the germline V gene are DFQATT and SNEGSKA (reference sequence). The V segment lost 6 bases and the J segment 1 base; nucleotides outside the gene matches: 11. The CDR3 loop spans 15 amino acids. The CDR3 loop is CSASDRSQLQETQYF. The CDR3 DNA reads as TGCAGTGCCTCGGACAGGTCCCAACTCCAAGAGACCCAGTACTTC.

With respect to this clonotype: It may be a read error: a sequence one base away is much more abundant. The chain combines TRBV5-4 with TRBJ1-2; D unclear. Germline assignment: CDR1 SGHNT and CDR2 YYREEE (reference sequence). Trimming cost V 0 bases and J 4 bases, with 13 bases left between them. This CDR3 contains 15 residues. The CDR3 loop is CASSLENLGFYGYTF. For the CDR3, the DNA is TGTGCCAGCAGCTTGGAAAACTTGGGATTCTATGGCTACACCTTC.

This clonotype has a count of ten or more. The CDR3, as DNA: TGTGCCAGCAGCCCCCCCGCGAACACCGGGGAGCTGTTTTTT. Amino acid sequence: CASSPPANTGELFF. V is TRBV7-2 and J is TRBJ2-2; D not resolved. The CDR3 totals 14 residues. Germline assignment: CDR1 SGHTA and CDR2 FQGNSA. V was trimmed by 5 bases and J by 0 bases, leaving 7 bases between them.

This clonotype was detected a few times. A clone one base away is much larger, so this may be a read error. The V call is TRBV7-2, the J call TRBJ2-7; 7 bases map to TRBD1. The CDR3 loop spans 15 amino acids. The junction had 14 bases not matched to a gene; V was cut back by 5 bases and J by 7 bases. CDR1 is SGHTA, CDR2 FQGNSA, per germline. The CDR3 sequence is CASSNRGRQGYEQYF. The CDR3 DNA is TGTGCCAGCAGCAATAGGGGTAGACAGGGCTATGAGCAGTACTTC.

The CDR3 spells CASSPSTGEGYTF. In DNA form, the CDR3 reads TGTGCCAGCTCACCATCGACAGGGGAGGGCTACACCTTC. This chain links TRBV18 with TRBJ1-2; 8 nucleotides line up with TRBD1. With 2 bases clipped from V and 8 bases from J, the junction kept 4 bases outside the gene matches. The germline gives CDR1 KGHSH, CDR2 LQKENI. The CDR3 extends over 13 amino acids.

The sample holds many counts of this clonotype. The DNA of the CDR3 is TGTGCCAGCAGTCCCACCCAGGGGAGCCTTTCCTACGAGCAGTACTTC. Its protein is CASSPTQGSLSYEQYF. J is TRBJ2-7 and V is TRBV6-1; tentatively, D is TRBD1 (6 bases). V was clipped by 5 bases and J by 1 base, with 18 bases between them. In germline, CDR1 is MNHNS, CDR2 SASEGT. CDR3 length: 16 amino acids.

The gene calls are TRBV20-1 and TRBJ2-3, with 7 bases aligning to TRBD2. Germline CDR1 DFQATT, CDR2 SNEGSKA (reference sequence). The CDR3 extends over 13 amino acids. The V gene end was trimmed by 3 bases and the J gene end by 6 bases; junction bases not matched to a gene: 6. In nucleotides, the CDR3 is TGCAGTGCTAGTGTGGGGGGGGTCGATACGCAGTATTTT. Translation gives CSASVGGVDTQYF.

The chain uses TRBV20-1 and TRBJ2-1; TRBD2 might be the D (5 bases). Trimming took off 6 bases at V and 8 bases at J, with 17 bases between the two ends. Germline V gene lookup returns CDR1 DFQATT and CDR2 SNEGSKA (reference sequence). The CDR3 has 13 residues. CDR3 DNA: TGCAGTGCCCGACTATCCGCGTGGGATGAGCAGTTCTTC. The encoded protein is CSARLSAWDEQFF.

This chain uses TRBV20-1 with TRBJ2-5; a weak D match, TRBD1 (6 bases). The CDR3 covers 13 residues. The V gene's germline CDR1 is DFQATT and CDR2 SNEGSKA (reference sequence). The V and J ends lost 7 bases and 5 bases respectively, with 17 bases between them. The CDR3 sequence is CSVRLGAKETQYF. CDR3 bases: TGCAGTGTTCGTCTGGGGGCGAAGGAGACCCAGTACTTC.

This clonotype was observed many times. This chain links TRBV6-6 with TRBJ2-4; D is undetermined. Germline V gene sequence: CDR1 MNHNY, CDR2 SVGAGI (reference sequence). V lost 4 bases to trimming and J lost 6 bases, with 4 bases between them. The CDR3 extends over 11 amino acids. The CDR3 nucleotides read TGTGCCAGCAGTTCCCCAAACATTCAGTACTTC. Translated: CASSSPNIQYF.

This clonotype came up many times. The CDR3 region has the DNA TGTGCCAGCAGCTTAGCAAATCCGGCAGAAAGTCGGCCAGCCAAAAACATTCAGTACTTC. Amino acid sequence: CASSLANPAESRPAKNIQYF. V and J are TRBV7-2 and TRBJ2-4; no reliable D call. The CDR3 is 20 residues long. V was shortened by 0 bases and J by 0 bases, with 21 bases between the two germline ends. Looked up from germline, CDR1 is SGHTA and CDR2 is FQGNSA.

In this sample, this clonotype turned up many times. This chain joins TRBV12-3 or TRBV12-4 and TRBJ2-1; weak D call: TRBD2 (5 bases). CDR3 length equals 13 residues. V was cut by 3 bases and J by 7 bases, with 10 bases left in between. CDR3 coding DNA: TGTGCCAGCAGTTTTTACCGCGGGAATGAGCAGTTCTTC. Protein: CASSFYRGNEQFF.

This clonotype has more than one count but fewer than ten. A much larger clone lies one base from this, so it may be a read error. The conserved closing phenylalanine or tryptophan is absent in this CDR3, likely reflecting a read error. The V and J genes are TRBV10-1 and TRBJ2-7; tentatively, D is TRBD1 (6 bases). In germline, CDR1 is WNHNN, CDR2 SYGVQD (reference sequence). Trimming took off 10 bases at V and 5 bases at J, with 21 bases between the two ends. The CDR3 has 14 residues. The CDR3 is CATSQGPPPDEQYS. The CDR3 coding sequence is TGCGCCACTTCACAGGGACCCCCACCGGACGAGCAGTACTCC.

This clonotype was counted a few times. The V and J genes are TRBV7-9 and TRBJ1-1; D possibly corresponds to TRBD1 (6 bases). With 3 bases removed from V and 7 bases from J, the gap between germline ends came to 15 bases. CDR1 and CDR2 from the germline V gene are SEHNR and FQNEAQ (reference sequence). This CDR3 comprises 14 residues. CDR3 sequence reads: CASSFYRVGDEAFF. Here the CDR3 DNA reads TGTGCCAGCAGCTTCTACAGGGTTGGTGATGAAGCTTTCTTT.

In this sample, this clonotype turned up many times. The chain is built from TRBV7-2 and TRBJ1-5; TRBD1 aligns across 7 bases. The CDR3 length is 13 residues. Germline CDR1 reads SGHTA; CDR2 reads FQGNSA. V gave up 5 bases and J gave up 4 bases; unmatched junction bases: 2. The CDR3 DNA is TGTGCCAGCAGCAAACAGGGGAATCAGCCCCAGCATTTT. Protein: CASSKQGNQPQHF.

In this sample, this clonotype turned up many times. J is TRBJ2-1 and V is TRBV9, with D possibly being TRBD1 (5 bases). The CDR3 contains 16 residues. Germline V gene data show CDR1 as SGDLS and CDR2 as YYNGEE. V was shortened by 0 bases and J by 2 bases, with 12 bases between the two germline ends. The CDR3 nucleotides are TGTGCCAGCAGCGTAGAACAGGAAACCCCCTACAATGAGCAGTTCTTC. Translation gives CASSVEQETPYNEQFF.